The 18 T cell receptor beta chains in this list originate from one sample, sequenced in a study of neurological immune-mediated disorders. Each CDR3 protein is one row after TCRdb ran MiXCR on the 5' RACE reads. The sample holds 95,000 to 110,000 distinct CDR3 sequences; approximately 10% are singletons and the top ten take around 3.3%. Documented time point: longitudinal time-point 3. The sample comprised PBMCs. The receptors come from a female donor with HTLV-1-associated myelopathy (HAM/TSP).

In its sample, this clonotype was seen many times. The chain is built from TRBV7-2 and TRBJ2-5; 12 bases map to TRBD2. This CDR3 is 16 amino acids long. The V and J ends lost 5 bases and 1 base, in that order; junction bases with no gene match: 5. CDR1 SGHTA and CDR2 FQGNSA come from the germline V gene. The CDR3 DNA follows: TGTGCCAGCAGCCTCAAGACTAGCGGGGGCCAAGAGACCCAGTACTTC. As protein: CASSLKTSGGQETQYF. Complete variable domain (other parts from reference TRBV7-2 and TRBJ2-5): GAGVSQSPSNKVTEKGKDVELRCDPISGHTALYWYRQSLGQGLEFLIYFQGNSAPDKSGLPSDRFSAERTGGSVSTLTIQRTQQEDSAVYLCASSLKTSGGQETQYFGPGTRLLVL.

This clonotype was counted between two and nine times. The chain couples TRBV19 to TRBJ2-7, with D tentatively TRBD1 or TRBD2 (5 bases each). V was pared by 3 bases and J by 2 bases, with 8 bases between. CDR3 length: 13 residues. The germline CDR1 and CDR2 sequences are LNHDA and SQIVND (reference sequence). This CDR3 reads CASSMQGPYEQYF. CDR3 nucleotides: TGTGCCAGTAGTATGCAGGGACCCTACGAGCAGTACTTC.

This clonotype has more than one count but fewer than ten. The V and J genes are TRBV12-3 or TRBV12-4 and TRBJ2-7, with 10 bases matching TRBD1. The length of the CDR3 is 18 residues. Germline trimming cut 6 bases from V and 0 bases from J; bases unmatched to any gene: 14. The CDR3 DNA sequence: TGTGCCAGCAGCCCCAGGGGACAGGGGTACCTAGCCTCCTACGAGCAGTACTTC. It codes for CASSPRGQGYLASYEQYF.

This clonotype was detected many times. V usage is TRBV9 and J usage is TRBJ2-3; D not resolved. The ends were cut back, 0 bases at V and 1 base at J, with 12 bases in the middle. Per germline, CDR1 SGDLS and CDR2 YYNGEE. The CDR3 extends over 16 amino acids. The CDR3 loop is CASSVGPDLRTDTQYF. The CDR3 coding sequence is TGTGCCAGCAGCGTAGGCCCGGACCTCCGCACAGATACGCAGTATTTT.

V gene TRBV5-1 combines with J gene TRBJ2-2, with TRBD1 identical over 7 bases. J gave up 0 bases and V 4 bases, and 3 bases lay outside the gene matches. In germline, CDR1 is SGHRS, CDR2 YFSETQ. The CDR3 has 15 residues. The CDR3 region has the DNA TGCGCCAGCAGCGGAGACAGGGCGAACACCGGGGAGCTGTTTTTT. Protein: CASSGDRANTGELFF.

This clonotype has ten or more counts. This chain links TRBV20-1 with TRBJ1-5; a weak D match, TRBD1 (6 bases). Germline values: CDR1 DFQATT, CDR2 SNEGSKA (reference sequence). Trimming pared 5 bases from V and 9 bases from J, leaving 17 bases between. This CDR3 region has 13 residues. This chain's CDR3 is CSAGGGGRWPQHF. The CDR3 DNA reads TGCAGTGCTGGGGGAGGGGGGCGCTGGCCCCAGCATTTT.

This clonotype was detected ten times or more. The chain carries TRBV28 and TRBJ1-2; maybe TRBD1 (5 bases). Germline V gives CDR1 MDHEN, CDR2 SYDVKM. The CDR3 runs 15 residues. V lost 6 bases to trimming and J lost 4 bases, with 18 bases between them. The CDR3 region is CASRSGSGTAYGYTF. In nucleotides, the CDR3 is TGTGCCAGCAGGTCAGGGTCCGGAACCGCCTATGGCTACACCTTC.

Comments on this clonotype: This may arise from a read error, as a much more abundant clone is one base away. J is TRBJ1-3 and V is TRBV5-1; D is undetermined. V was shortened by 0 bases and J by 0 bases, with 7 bases between the two germline ends. This CDR3 is 15 amino acids long. Germline V gene lookup returns CDR1 SGHRS and CDR2 YFSETQ. The CDR3 DNA reads as TGCGCCAGCAGCTTGGTCCAGAGCTCTGGAAACACCATATATTTT. It encodes CASSLVQSSGNTIYF.

There are many counts of this clonotype. V usage is TRBV7-9 and J usage is TRBJ2-3; weak D call: TRBD2 (6 bases). The CDR3 extends over 15 amino acids. The germline gives CDR1 SEHNR, CDR2 FQNEAQ (reference sequence). V dropped 3 bases and J dropped 7 bases, with 17 bases sitting between them. Here the CDR3 DNA reads TGTGCCAGCAGCTTGGCGGGACTGCTAACCAATACGCAGTATTTT. Translated: CASSLAGLLTNTQYF.

The sample holds many counts of this clonotype. This sequence joins TRBV3-1 and TRBJ1-6, with 9 bases aligning to TRBD1. Germline-derived CDR1 and CDR2 are LGHDT and YNNKEL (reference sequence). There are 14 residues in the CDR3. Germline trimming cut 5 bases from V and 8 bases from J; bases unmatched to any gene: 4. The CDR3 coding sequence is TGTGCCAGCAGCACCCGGGACAGGGATTCACCCCTCCACTTT. Its protein is CASSTRDRDSPLHF.

V is TRBV28 and J is TRBJ1-2; TRBD1 matches 8 bases. V lost 6 bases, J lost 10 bases, and 13 bases stayed unmatched. The germline gives CDR1 MDHEN, CDR2 SYDVKM. The CDR3 is 14 amino acids. DNA for the CDR3: TGTGCCAGCAGAAACAGGGGGTGTGTGGAAGTCTACACCTTC. Translating gives CASRNRGCVEVYTF.

This clonotype was picked up many times. The gene calls are TRBV5-1 and TRBJ2-2, with unresolved D. The ends were cut back, 2 bases at V and 0 bases at J, with 11 bases in the middle. The CDR3 extends over 16 amino acids. Germline values: CDR1 SGHRS, CDR2 YFSETQ. The CDR3 spells CASSLTTISNTGELFF. CDR3 DNA: TGCGCCAGCAGCTTAACGACAATCTCGAACACCGGGGAGCTGTTTTTT. The complete variable domain, with remaining parts taken from reference TRBV5-1 and TRBJ2-2, reads KAGVTQTPRYLIKTRGQQVTLSCSPISGHRSVSWYQQTPGQGLQFLFEYFSETQRNKGNFPGRFSGRQFSNSRSEMNVSTLELGDSALYLCASSLTTISNTGELFFGEGSRLTVL.

The chain links TRBV5-1 to TRBJ2-3; weak D call: TRBD2 (6 bases). V lost 4 bases to trimming and J lost 2 bases, with 23 bases between them. CDR1 SGHRS and CDR2 YFSETQ come from the germline V gene. CDR3 length: 18 amino acids. DNA of the CDR3: TGCGCCAGCAGCGGGGGACTGGGACCCCCTTCCCCCACAGATACGCAGTATTTT. Its translation is CASSGGLGPPSPTDTQYF.

This clonotype showed up just a few times. The rearrangement links TRBV6-5 to TRBJ2-1, with TRBD1 identical over 10 bases. Germline CDR1 MNHEY, CDR2 SVGAGI. The J segment lost 5 bases and the V segment lost 5 bases, leaving 6 bases of the junction unmatched. The CDR3 covers 15 residues. The CDR3 protein is CASSATGGAHNEQFF. CDR3 in DNA: TGTGCCAGCAGTGCGACAGGGGGCGCGCACAATGAGCAGTTCTTC.

This clonotype has only a few counts. The V call is TRBV20-1, the J call TRBJ1-1, with D uncertain. From germline, CDR1 is DFQATT and CDR2 SNEGSKA (reference sequence). V gave up 0 bases and J gave up 0 bases, with 17 bases separating them. The CDR3 consists of 17 residues. CDR3 in DNA: TGCAGTGCTAGAGATCTTTCTGGGCGGAGGGTGAACACTGAAGCTTTCTTT. Encoded protein: CSARDLSGRRVNTEAFF.

The sample holds many counts of this clonotype. V gene TRBV5-1 combines with J gene TRBJ2-3; 12 bases fit TRBD2. J gave up 4 bases and V 2 bases, and 5 bases lay outside the gene matches. The CDR3 sequence is 16 residues long. The germline V gene has CDR1 SGHRS and CDR2 YFSETQ. CDR3 DNA: TGCGCCAGCAGCTTATCTAGCGGGGGGGCAGCAGATACGCAGTATTTT. It translates to CASSLSSGGAADTQYF.

This clonotype was recorded at least ten times. The rearrangement joins TRBV28 to TRBJ2-2; D assignment may be TRBD1 or TRBD2 (5 bases each). Germline CDR1 is MDHEN and CDR2 is SYDVKM. V lost 2 bases to trimming and J lost 3 bases, with 7 bases between them. This CDR3 is built from 14 residues. The DNA for the CDR3 is TGTGCCAGCAGTTTAGGGGGTTACACCGGGGAGCTGTTTTTT. Translated: CASSLGGYTGELFF.

This clonotype was detected ten times or more. This chain connects TRBV21-1 to TRBJ2-2; TRBD2, the D gene given by the table, was not confirmed from the DNA. TRBV21-1 is labeled a pseudogene. This CDR3 contains 18 residues. CDR3 protein: CASSKDTSGGADTGELFF. CDR3 sequence (DNA): TGTGCCAGCAGCAAAGATACTAGCGGGGGGGCTGACACCGGGGAGCTGTTTTTT.